This is a list of T cell receptor beta chains from one sample in a study of shared clonotypes between healthy human individuals. Sequenced by immunoSEQ multiplex PCR; TCRdb stores in-frame clones only, minus some. Of 2 million to 3 million clones listed, roughly 92% were seen once; the top ten hold roughly 0.13%. Input material: naive CD4+ T cells sorted from blood. Receptors were obtained from a man aged 18-30 years in good health. CDR3s include the opening cysteine and the closing phenylalanine or tryptophan. The D gene is left open where the match is weak.

TRBJ2-7 TRBV5-1 . CASSLFRGNEQYF
TRBJ1-5 TRBV30 TRBD1 CACAGQGNQPQHF
TRBJ1-2 TRBV6-1 . CASSEARGQVPNYGYTF
TRBJ2-2 TRBV11-3 . CASSSGRTSNTGELFF
TRBJ2-3 TRBV5-6 . CASSLPAGTDTQYF
TRBJ1-2 TRBV28 . CASSPDSSNYGYTF
TRBJ2-7 TRBV6-5 TRBD1 CASSTPRTGSYEQYF
TRBJ1-1 TRBV7-3 . CASSFRRGDPMNTEAFF
TRBJ2-5 TRBV2 TRBD2 CASSQREGLETQYF
TRBJ1-2 TRBV4-1 . CASSQGPTGDYGYTF
TRBJ2-7 TRBV27 TRBD1 CASSLRGTGDEQYF
TRBJ2-3 TRBV18 . CASSPGLGTDTQYF
TRBJ2-7 TRBV18 TRBD2 CASSPTFSSGAPRGLGSRKYF
TRBJ1-5 TRBV30 . CAWTRRGNSNQPQHF